The rows below give T cell receptor beta chains drawn from one sample of a study of Ad26.COV2.S vaccination and SARS-CoV-2 variants. The method was immunoSEQ multiplex PCR; TCRdb's version includes in-frame clones alone and lacks a portion of them. The data contain about 480,000 clones, around 88% of them singletons. This sample comprised peripheral blood, obtained in a trial of Ad26.COV2.S vaccine versus placebo. These receptors were obtained from a person aged 18 to 65 who received the Ad26.COV2.S COVID-19 vaccine or a placebo. Each CDR3 is given with its conserved first and last residue. The D gene is left open where the match is weak. Rows may omit the clone size; those that give it use once, few, many or a size class.

V gene,J gene,clone size,D gene,CDR3 protein,CDR3 DNA
TRBV11-2,TRBJ2-3,.,TRBD2,CASSPGGRGIDTQYF,TGTGCCAGCAGCCCGGGGGGGAGGGGGATAGATACGCAGTATTTT
TRBV5-5,TRBJ2-2,once,.,CASSFNTGELFF,TGTGCCAGCAGCTTTAACACCGGGGAGCTGTTTTTT
TRBV2,TRBJ2-1,.,.,CASSEEGIGNEQFF,TGTGCCAGCAGTGAGGAGGGAATCGGCAATGAGCAGTTCTTC
TRBV4-2,TRBJ2-7,.,TRBD2,CASSQGLAGLVGYEQYF,TGTGCCAGCAGCCAAGGGTTAGCGGGACTGGTCGGTTACGAGCAGTACTTC
TRBV7-3,TRBJ1-1,.,.,CASSPTTNTEAFF,TGTGCCAGCAGCCCCACCACGAACACTGAAGCTTTCTTT
TRBV19,TRBJ1-2,.,TRBD1,CASSRGQFYGYTF,TGTGCCAGTAGTAGGGGACAGTTCTATGGCTACACCTTC
TRBV11-2,TRBJ2-7,.,.,CASSDRWAGRGREQYF,TGTGCCAGCAGCGACCGCTGGGCAGGGCGGGGAAGGGAGCAGTACTTC
TRBV29-1,TRBJ2-3,.,.,CSALGLGADTQYF,TGCAGCGCTTTGGGACTGGGGGCGGATACGCAGTATTTT
TRBV10-3,TRBJ2-3,.,.,CGAKAGTSTDTQYF,TGCGGGGCCAAGGCGGGCACTAGCACAGATACGCAGTATTTT
TRBV24-1,TRBJ1-5,.,.,CATSDLYSVQPQHF,TGTGCCACCAGTGATCTATACTCAGTCCAGCCCCAGCATTTT
TRBV7-2,TRBJ2-7,.,TRBD2,CASSPPGLAGKQYF,TGTGCCAGCAGCCCCCCGGGACTAGCGGGTAAGCAGTACTTC
TRBV7-3,TRBJ1-6,.,.,CASSPGLMGSPLHF,TGTGCCAGCAGCCCCGGACTCATGGGTTCACCCCTCCACTTT
TRBV30,TRBJ1-4,.,.,CAWSATNRASNEKLFF,TGTGCCTGGAGTGCTACCAACAGGGCGTCTAATGAAAAACTGTTTTTT
TRBV19,TRBJ1-5,.,TRBD1,CASSMVQGQPGQPQHF,TGTGCCAGTAGTATGGTCCAGGGACAGCCCGGACAGCCCCAGCATTTT
TRBV2,TRBJ2-3,.,.,CASSELTFGTDTQYF,TGTGCCAGCAGTGAGTTGACTTTTGGGACAGATACGCAGTATTTT
TRBV27,TRBJ2-7,.,TRBD2,CASSLRGGVAGMGSYEQYF,TGTGCCAGCAGTTTACGGGGGGGCGTAGCGGGGATGGGCTCCTACGAGCAGTACTTC
TRBV7-2,TRBJ1-1,.,TRBD1,CASRRDREAFF,TGTGCCAGCAGACGGGACAGGGAAGCTTTCTTT
TRBV5-1,TRBJ1-2,.,TRBD1,CASSAGDRVGGGYTF,TGCGCCAGCAGCGCCGGGGACAGGGTCGGTGGGGGCTACACCTTC
TRBV6-2/TRBV6-3,TRBJ2-1,once,.,CASSSTGLAYNEQFF,TGTGCCAGCAGTTCAACGGGACTGGCCTACAATGAGCAGTTCTTC
TRBV24-1,TRBJ2-3,.,.,CATSDPGRGGGDTQYF,TGTGCCACCAGTGATCCAGGACGCGGAGGGGGAGATACGCAGTATTTT
TRBV5-1,TRBJ2-7,once,TRBD2,CASSSGLAGSNEQYF,TGCGCCAGCAGCTCCGGTTTAGCGGGATCTAACGAGCAGTACTTC
TRBV5-5,TRBJ2-6,.,.,CASSRGGSGANVLTF,TGTGCCAGCAGCAGAGGGGGCTCTGGGGCCAACGTCCTGACTTTC
TRBV27,TRBJ1-2,.,TRBD1,CASRRNDRVHYGYTF,TGTGCCAGCAGACGTAACGACAGGGTTCACTATGGCTACACCTTC
TRBV9,TRBJ2-5,.,.,CASSLGASRLQETQYF,TGTGCCAGCAGCCTAGGGGCTAGCAGACTCCAAGAGACCCAGTACTTC
TRBV6-5,TRBJ1-2,.,.,CASSRDRLRGYTF,TGTGCCAGCAGCCGAGACAGGCTTCGCGGCTACACCTTC
TRBV23-1,TRBJ2-7,few,TRBD2,CPPPMKAGGPPEQYF,TGCCCCCCCCCGATGAAAGCGGGAGGGCCCCCTGAGCAGTACTTC
TRBV21-1,TRBJ2-5,.,.,CASSSLPGLLETQYF,TGTGCCAGCAGCTCACTACCGGGACTCTTAGAGACCCAGTACTTC
TRBV5-1,TRBJ2-3,.,.,CASSWRSVGTDTQYF,TGCGCCAGCAGCTGGCGGTCAGTAGGCACAGATACGCAGTATTTT
TRBV7-2,TRBJ1-6,.,.,CASSLTPPRTARRSPLHF,TGTGCCAGCAGCTTAACCCCACCCCGGACAGCCAGGAGGTCACCCCTCCACTTT
TRBV28,TRBJ1-3,.,TRBD1,CASSWGPDREVAIYF,TGTGCCAGCAGCTGGGGCCCGGACAGGGAGGTAGCCATATATTTT
TRBV29-1,TRBJ2-1,.,.,CSVLAGSQFF,TGCAGCGTCCTCGCGGGGTCTCAGTTCTTC
TRBV6-5,TRBJ1-3,.,.,CASRPFSGNTIYF,TGTGCCAGCAGGCCTTTCTCTGGAAACACCATATATTTT
TRBV6-5,TRBJ1-5,.,.,CASRDPGRGNQPQHF,TGTGCCAGCAGGGATCCGGGACGGGGCAATCAGCCCCAGCATTTT
TRBV11-3,TRBJ2-1,.,.,CASSLSGGDEQFF,TGTGCCAGCAGCTTGTCGGGTGGCGATGAGCAGTTCTTC
TRBV28,TRBJ1-4,.,TRBD1,CASREPGQGLEKLFF,TGTGCCAGCAGAGAACCGGGACAGGGCCTTGAAAAACTGTTTTTT
TRBV5-1,TRBJ2-5,.,TRBD2,CASSSTSGRDETQYF,TGCGCCAGCAGCTCCACTAGCGGGAGGGATGAGACCCAGTACTTC